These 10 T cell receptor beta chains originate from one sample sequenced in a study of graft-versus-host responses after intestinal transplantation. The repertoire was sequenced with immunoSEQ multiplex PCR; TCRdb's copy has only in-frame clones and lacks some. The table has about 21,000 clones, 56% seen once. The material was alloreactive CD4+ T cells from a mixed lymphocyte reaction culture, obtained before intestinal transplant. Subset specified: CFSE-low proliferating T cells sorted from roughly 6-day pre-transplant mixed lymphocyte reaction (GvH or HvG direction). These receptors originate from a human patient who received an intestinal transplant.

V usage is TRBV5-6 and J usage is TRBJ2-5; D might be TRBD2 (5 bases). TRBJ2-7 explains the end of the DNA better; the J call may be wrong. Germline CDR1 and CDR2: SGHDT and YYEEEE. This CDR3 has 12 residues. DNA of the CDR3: TGTGCCAGCAGCTTTCCGGGATACGAGCAGTACTTC. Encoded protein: CASSFPGYEQYF.

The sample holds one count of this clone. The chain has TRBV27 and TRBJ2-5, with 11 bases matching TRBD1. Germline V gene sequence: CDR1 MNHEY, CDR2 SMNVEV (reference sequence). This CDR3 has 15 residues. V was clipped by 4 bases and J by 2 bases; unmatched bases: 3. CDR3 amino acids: CASSSRDRGQETQYF. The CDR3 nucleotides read TGTGCCAGCAGTTCCCGGGACAGGGGGCAAGAGACCCAGTACTTC.

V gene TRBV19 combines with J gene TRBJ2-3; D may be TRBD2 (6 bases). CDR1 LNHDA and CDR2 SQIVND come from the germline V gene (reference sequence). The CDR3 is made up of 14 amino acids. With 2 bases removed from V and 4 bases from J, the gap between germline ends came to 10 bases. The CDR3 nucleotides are TGTGCCAGTAGTATACGGGAGTGGTCAGATACGCAGTATTTT. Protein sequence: CASSIREWSDTQYF.

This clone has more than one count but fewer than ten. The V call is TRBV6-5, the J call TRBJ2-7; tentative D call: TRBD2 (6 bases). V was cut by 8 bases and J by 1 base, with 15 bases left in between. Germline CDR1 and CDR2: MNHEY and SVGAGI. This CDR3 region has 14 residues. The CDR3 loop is CASRGTSGSYEQYF. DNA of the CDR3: TGTGCCAGCCGGGGGACGAGCGGATCCTACGAGCAGTACTTC.

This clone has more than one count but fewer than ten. CDR3 protein: CASSITSASSYNEQFF. In DNA, the CDR3 is TGTGCCAGTAGTATAACTAGCGCGAGCTCCTACAATGAGCAGTTCTTC. The rearrangement uses TRBV19 and TRBJ2-1; 7 bases line up with TRBD2. Per germline, CDR1 LNHDA and CDR2 SQIVND (reference sequence). The CDR3 totals 16 residues. With 2 bases clipped from V and 0 bases from J, the junction kept 4 bases outside the gene matches.

The CDR3 loop is CSAEYNEQFF. CDR3 in DNA: TGCAGCGCCGAGTACAATGAGCAGTTCTTC. The chain recombines TRBV29-1 with TRBJ2-1; D remains unclear. V lost 7 bases and J 4 bases, leaving 5 bases between the germline ends. In germline, CDR1 is SQVTM, CDR2 ANQGSEA. The CDR3 runs 10 residues.

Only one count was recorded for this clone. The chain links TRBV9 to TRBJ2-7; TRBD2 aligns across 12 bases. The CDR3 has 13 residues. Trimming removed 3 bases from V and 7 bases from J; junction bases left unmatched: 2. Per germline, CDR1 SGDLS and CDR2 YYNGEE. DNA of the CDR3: TGTGCCAGCAGCGGGACTAGCGGGGCTGAGCAGTACTTC. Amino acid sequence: CASSGTSGAEQYF.

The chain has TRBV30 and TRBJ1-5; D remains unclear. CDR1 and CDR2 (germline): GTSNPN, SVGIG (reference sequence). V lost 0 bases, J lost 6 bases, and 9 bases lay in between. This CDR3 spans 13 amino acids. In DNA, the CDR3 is TGTGCCTGGAGTGTACAGCTGGGTCAGCCCCAGCATTTT. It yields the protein CAWSVQLGQPQHF.

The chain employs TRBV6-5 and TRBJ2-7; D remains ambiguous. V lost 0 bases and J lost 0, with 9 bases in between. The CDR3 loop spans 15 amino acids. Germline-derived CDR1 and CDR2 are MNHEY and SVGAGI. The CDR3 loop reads CASSYSTLRSYEQYF. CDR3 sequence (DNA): TGTGCCAGCAGTTACTCGACACTGCGCTCCTACGAGCAGTACTTC.

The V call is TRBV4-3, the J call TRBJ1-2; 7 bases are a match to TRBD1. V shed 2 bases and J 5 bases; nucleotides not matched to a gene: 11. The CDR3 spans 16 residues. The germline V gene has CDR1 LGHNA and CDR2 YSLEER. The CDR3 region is CASSQLQGVGSYGYTF. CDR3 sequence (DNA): TGCGCCAGCAGCCAATTGCAGGGGGTTGGAAGTTATGGCTACACCTTC.